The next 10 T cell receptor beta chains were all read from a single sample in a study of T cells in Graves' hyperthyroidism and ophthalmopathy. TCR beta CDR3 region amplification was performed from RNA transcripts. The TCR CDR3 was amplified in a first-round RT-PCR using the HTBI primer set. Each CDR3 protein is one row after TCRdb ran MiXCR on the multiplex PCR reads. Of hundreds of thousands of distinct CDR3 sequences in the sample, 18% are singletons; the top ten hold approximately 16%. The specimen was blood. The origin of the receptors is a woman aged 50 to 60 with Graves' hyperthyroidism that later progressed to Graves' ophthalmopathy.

CDR3 sequence (DNA): TGTGCCAGCAGCTTAACAGGGAGAATGGCTTCACCCCTCCACTTT. It is translated as CASSLTGRMASPLHF. The rearrangement links TRBV7-8 to TRBJ1-6, with a tentative D call TRBD1 (6 bases). CDR1 is SGHVS, CDR2 FQNEAQ, per germline. The CDR3 loop spans 15 amino acids. Between the trimmed V and J ends, which lost 2 bases and 9 bases, there was a span of 14 bases. The full variable domain, its missing parts supplied by reference TRBV7-8 and TRBJ1-6, is GAGVSQSPRYKVAKRGQDVALRCDPISGHVSLFWYQQALGQGPEFLTYFQNEAQLDKSGLPSDRFFAERPEGSVSTLKIQRTQQEDSAVYLCASSLTGRMASPLHFGNGTRLTVT.

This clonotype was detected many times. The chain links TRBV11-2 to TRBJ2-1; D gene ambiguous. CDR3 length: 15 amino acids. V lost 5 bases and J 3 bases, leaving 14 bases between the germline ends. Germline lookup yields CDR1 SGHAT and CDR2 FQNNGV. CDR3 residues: CASSPTRLVYNEQFF. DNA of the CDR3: TGTGCCAGCAGCCCAACGCGGCTGGTCTACAATGAGCAGTTCTTC.

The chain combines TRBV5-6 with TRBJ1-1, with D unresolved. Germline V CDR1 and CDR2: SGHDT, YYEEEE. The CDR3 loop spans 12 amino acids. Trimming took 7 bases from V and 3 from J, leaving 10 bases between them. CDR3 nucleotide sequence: TGTGCCAGCCCAATGGCGGACACTGAAGCTTTCTTT. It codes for CASPMADTEAFF.

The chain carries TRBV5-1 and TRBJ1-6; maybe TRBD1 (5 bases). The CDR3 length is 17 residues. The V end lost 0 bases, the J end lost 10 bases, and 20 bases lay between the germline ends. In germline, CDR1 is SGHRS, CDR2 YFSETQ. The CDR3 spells CASSLDIPSGGRSPLHF. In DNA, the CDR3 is TGCGCCAGCAGCTTGGATATCCCGAGTGGGGGTAGGTCACCCCTCCACTTT.

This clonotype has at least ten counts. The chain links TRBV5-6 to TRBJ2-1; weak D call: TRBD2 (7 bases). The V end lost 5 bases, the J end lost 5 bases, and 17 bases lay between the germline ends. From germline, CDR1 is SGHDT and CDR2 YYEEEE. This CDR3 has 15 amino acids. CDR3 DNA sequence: TGTGCCAGCAGAACCAACAGGGAGGGCAACAATGAGCAGTTCTTC. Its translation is CASRTNREGNNEQFF.

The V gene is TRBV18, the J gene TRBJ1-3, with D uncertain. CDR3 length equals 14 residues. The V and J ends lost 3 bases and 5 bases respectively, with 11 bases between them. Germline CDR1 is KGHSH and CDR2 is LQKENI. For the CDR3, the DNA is TGTGCCAGCTCACCCTCCGGGCAGCGAAACACCATATATTTT. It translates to CASSPSGQRNTIYF.

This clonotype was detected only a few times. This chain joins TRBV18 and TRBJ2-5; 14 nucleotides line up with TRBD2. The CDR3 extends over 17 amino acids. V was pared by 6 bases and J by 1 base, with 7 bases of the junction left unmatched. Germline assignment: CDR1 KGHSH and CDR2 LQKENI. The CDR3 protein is CASSPGLAGEFQETQYF. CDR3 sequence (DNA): TGTGCCAGCTCGCCGGGACTAGCGGGGGAATTCCAAGAGACCCAGTACTTC.

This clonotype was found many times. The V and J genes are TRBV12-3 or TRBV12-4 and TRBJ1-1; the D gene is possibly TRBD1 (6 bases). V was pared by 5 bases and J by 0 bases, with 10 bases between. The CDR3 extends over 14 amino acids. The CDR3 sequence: CASSVQGMNTEAFF. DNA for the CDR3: TGTGCCAGCAGTGTACAGGGTATGAACACTGAAGCTTTCTTT.

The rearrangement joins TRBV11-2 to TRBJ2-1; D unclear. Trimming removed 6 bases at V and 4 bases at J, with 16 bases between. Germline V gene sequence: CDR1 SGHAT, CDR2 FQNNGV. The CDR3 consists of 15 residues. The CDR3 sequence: CASSSLEPGYNEQFF. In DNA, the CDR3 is TGTGCCAGCAGTTCCCTAGAACCCGGATACAATGAGCAGTTCTTC.

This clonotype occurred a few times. DNA of the CDR3: TGTGCCTGGAGTGGGGGACAGAACTATCAGCCCCAGCATTTT. Amino acids: CAWSGGQNYQPQHF. V gene TRBV30 combines with J gene TRBJ1-5, with 7 bases that match TRBD1. Germline V CDR1 and CDR2: GTSNPN, SVGIG (reference sequence). CDR3 length: 14 amino acids. Trimming at V came to 1 base and at J to 5 bases, leaving 5 bases not matched to a gene.